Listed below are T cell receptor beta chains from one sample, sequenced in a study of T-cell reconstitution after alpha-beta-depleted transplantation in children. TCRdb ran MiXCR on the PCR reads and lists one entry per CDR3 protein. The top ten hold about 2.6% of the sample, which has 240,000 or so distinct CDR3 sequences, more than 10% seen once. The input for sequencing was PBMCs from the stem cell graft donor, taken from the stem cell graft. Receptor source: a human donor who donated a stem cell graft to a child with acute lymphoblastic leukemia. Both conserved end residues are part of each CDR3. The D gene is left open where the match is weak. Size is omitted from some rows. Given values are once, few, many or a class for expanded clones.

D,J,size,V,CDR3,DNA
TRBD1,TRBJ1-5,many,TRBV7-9,CASSYGSGTAFNQPQHF,TGTGCCAGCAGCTACGGTTCCGGGACAGCGTTCAATCAGCCCCAGCATTTT
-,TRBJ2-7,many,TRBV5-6,CASSLQYYEQYF,TGTGCCAGCAGCTTACAGTACTACGAGCAGTACTTC
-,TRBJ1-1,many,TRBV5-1,CASSLGWGNTEAFF,TGCGCCAGCAGCTTGGGTTGGGGGAACACTGAAGCTTTCTTT
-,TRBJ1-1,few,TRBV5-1,CASSLKTGVMNTEAFF,TGCGCCAGCAGCTTAAAAACCGGGGTAATGAACACTGAAGCTTTCTTT
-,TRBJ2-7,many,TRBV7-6,CASSLVLSGEQYF,TGTGCCAGCAGCTTAGTCCTTTCGGGGGAGCAGTACTTC
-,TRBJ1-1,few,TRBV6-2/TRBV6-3,CASSDISRRGMNTEAFF,TGTGCCAGCAGTGATATTTCCCGGCGAGGAATGAACACTGAAGCTTTCTTT
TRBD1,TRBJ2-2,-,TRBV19,CASSKLPGQSITGELFF,TGTGCCAGTTCTAAACTTCCGGGACAGTCTATCACCGGGGAGCTGTTTTTT
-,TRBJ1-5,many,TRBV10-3,CAISEDRSNQPQHF,TGTGCCATCAGTGAGGACAGGAGTAATCAGCCCCAGCATTTT
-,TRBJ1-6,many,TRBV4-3,CASSQDPSGLESGSPLHF,TGCGCCAGCAGCCAAGATCCTTCGGGCCTTGAATCCGGTTCACCCCTCCACTTT
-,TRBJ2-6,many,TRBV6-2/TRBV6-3,CASSQTAVWRGSPGANVLTF,TGTGCCAGCAGCCAGACAGCGGTCTGGCGGGGATCCCCTGGGGCCAACGTCCTGACTTTC
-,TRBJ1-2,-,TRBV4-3,CASSQDTTVRYGYTF,TGCGCCAGCAGCCAAGATACGACAGTCCGCTATGGCTACACCTTC
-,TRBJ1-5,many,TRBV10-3,CAISEGTQPQHF,TGTGCCATCAGTGAGGGCACTCAGCCCCAGCATTTT
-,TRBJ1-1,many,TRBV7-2,CASRVSMNTEAFF,TGTGCCAGCAGGGTTTCAATGAACACTGAAGCTTTCTTT
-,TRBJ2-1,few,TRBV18,CASSPPRLFEQFF,TGTGCCAGCTCACCACCGCGTCTATTTGAGCAGTTCTTC
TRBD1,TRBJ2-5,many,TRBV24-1,CATSDVTGTGFQETQYF,TGTGCCACCAGTGATGTGACCGGGACAGGGTTTCAAGAGACCCAGTACTTC
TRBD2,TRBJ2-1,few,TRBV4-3,CASSQDRELAGDGNNEQFF,TGCGCCAGCAGCCAAGATCGCGAGCTAGCGGGAGATGGTAACAATGAGCAGTTCTTC
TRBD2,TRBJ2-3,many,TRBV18,CASSPWTSGSSYTDTQYF,TGTGCCAGCTCACCCTGGACTAGCGGGAGTAGTTACACAGATACGCAGTATTTT
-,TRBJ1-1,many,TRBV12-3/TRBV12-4,CASSLTAAEAFF,TGTGCCAGCAGTTTGACAGCAGCTGAAGCTTTCTTT
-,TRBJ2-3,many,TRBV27,CASSFKTGRDTQYF,TGTGCCAGCAGTTTTAAGACTGGCCGAGATACGCAGTATTTT
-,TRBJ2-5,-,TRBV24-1,CATSDHGLETQYF,TGTGCCACCAGTGACCACGGGCTGGAGACCCAGTACTTC
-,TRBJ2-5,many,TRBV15,CATSSLGYRETQYF,TGTGCCACCAGCAGCTTAGGTTATCGGGAGACCCAGTACTTC
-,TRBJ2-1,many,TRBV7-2,CASSWDASYNEQFF,TGTGCCAGCAGCTGGGACGCCTCATACAATGAGCAGTTCTTC
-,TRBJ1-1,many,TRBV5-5,CASSLGGAYTEAFF,TGTGCCAGCAGCTTGGGTGGGGCCTACACTGAAGCTTTCTTT
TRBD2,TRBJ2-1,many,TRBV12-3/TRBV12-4,CASSSIPFVAGGRNEQFF,TGTGCCAGCAGTTCCATCCCCTTCGTTGCGGGAGGTAGAAATGAGCAGTTCTTC
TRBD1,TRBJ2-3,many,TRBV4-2,CASSQEDRGLESGTDTQYF,TGTGCCAGCAGCCAAGAGGACAGGGGGCTGGAGAGCGGCACAGATACGCAGTATTTT
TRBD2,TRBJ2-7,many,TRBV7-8,CASSLGPAGGQHEQYF,TGTGCCAGCAGCTTAGGGCCAGCGGGAGGGCAACACGAGCAGTACTTC
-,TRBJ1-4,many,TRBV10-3,CAISERGADEKLFF,TGTGCCATCAGTGAGAGGGGCGCGGATGAAAAACTGTTTTTT
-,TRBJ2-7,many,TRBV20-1,CSAIQGMVYEQYF,TGCAGTGCCATACAGGGTATGGTCTACGAGCAGTACTTC
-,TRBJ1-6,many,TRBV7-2,CASSLQRLGDSPLHF,TGTGCCAGCAGCTTACAAAGATTAGGGGATTCACCCCTCCACTTT
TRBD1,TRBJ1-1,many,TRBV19,CASSPRDRGLAEAFF,TGTGCCAGTAGTCCGAGGGACAGGGGGCTCGCTGAAGCTTTCTTT
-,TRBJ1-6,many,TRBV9,CASSVKGLNSPLHF,TGTGCCAGCAGCGTAAAGGGGTTAAATTCACCCCTCCACTTT
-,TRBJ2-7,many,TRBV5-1,CASSLAASSSSYEQYF,TGCGCCAGCAGCTTGGCCGCGAGCAGTAGCTCCTACGAGCAGTACTTC
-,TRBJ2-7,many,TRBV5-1,CASSGGFQKGEQYF,TGCGCCAGCAGCGGGGGATTTCAGAAGGGCGAGCAGTACTTC
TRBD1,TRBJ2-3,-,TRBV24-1,CATSDQDLGQGADTQYF,TGTGCCACCAGTGACCAAGACTTGGGACAGGGGGCAGATACGCAGTATTTT
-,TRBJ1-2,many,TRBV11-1,CASSLDRANYGYTF,TGTGCCAGCAGCTTAGACAGGGCGAACTATGGCTACACCTTC